The next 31 T cell receptor beta chains were all read from a single sample in a study of shared clonotypes between healthy human individuals. TCRdb's copy holds only in-frame clones and misses some; the assay was immunoSEQ multiplex PCR. The sample contains around 990,000 clones, approximately 80% of which appear only once. Sequencing was done on a sample of memory CD4+ T cells from PBMCs. As to subset: CD45RA-negative fraction. These receptors were obtained from a man aged 18 to 29 in good health. Some clones in this sample may be carry-over from other donors' samples.

The V call is TRBV7-9, the J call TRBJ2-5, with D tentatively TRBD1 (6 bases). Germline V gene sequence: CDR1 SEHNR, CDR2 FQNEAQ (reference sequence). Trimming shortened V by 5 bases and J by 9 bases, and 16 bases separated the two germline ends. This CDR3 has 13 amino acids. The CDR3 sequence is CASSPGQSASQYF. CDR3 in DNA: TGTGCCAGCAGCCCGGGACAATCGGCATCCCAGTACTTC.

The chain combines TRBV28 with TRBJ2-3, with 12 bases aligning to TRBD2. After removal of 3 bases from V and 8 bases from J, the junction contained 6 bases not matched to a gene. The CDR3 sequence is 15 residues long. Germline CDR1 MDHEN, CDR2 SYDVKM. The CDR3 region is CASSLPGLAGSTQYF. In nucleotides, the CDR3 is TGTGCCAGCAGTTTGCCGGGACTAGCGGGTAGTACGCAGTATTTT.

This clone was counted once. The DNA for the CDR3 is TGTGCCAGTAGCCCAGCGGGGCGGACCTCCTACAATGAGCAGTTCTTC. This gives the protein CASSPAGRTSYNEQFF. This rearrangement joins TRBV19 to TRBJ2-1; 7 positions match TRBD2. V lost 6 bases, J lost 0 bases, and 8 bases stayed unmatched. The CDR3 is made up of 16 amino acids. Germline V lookup: CDR1 LNHDA, CDR2 SQIVND (reference sequence).

V and J are TRBV29-1 and TRBJ2-3; D uncertain. This CDR3 is 14 amino acids long. V was clipped by 0 bases and J by 2 bases, with 9 bases between them. CDR1 SQVTM and CDR2 ANQGSEA come from the germline V gene. The CDR3 reads CSVEDEVATDTQYF. The DNA for the CDR3 is TGCAGCGTTGAAGATGAAGTAGCCACAGATACGCAGTATTTT.

This clone has only one observation. V usage is TRBV7-2 and J usage is TRBJ2-7; TRBD2 is a possible D gene (7 bases). V lost 5 bases and J lost 0, with 20 bases in between. Germline V gene sequence: CDR1 SGHTA, CDR2 FQGNSA. The CDR3 contains 17 residues. Written as DNA, the CDR3 is TGTGCCAGCAGCGCAGGGGAGGGACGGAGGAGCTCCTACGAGCAGTACTTC. Encoded protein: CASSAGEGRRSSYEQYF. Complete variable domain (other parts from reference TRBV7-2 and TRBJ2-7): GAGVSQSPSNKVTEKGKDVELRCDPISGHTALYWYRQSLGQGLEFLIYFQGNSAPDKSGLPSDRFSAERTGGSVSTLTIQRTQQEDSAVYLCASSAGEGRRSSYEQYFGPGTRLTVT.

V and J are TRBV27 and TRBJ2-2; no definite D call. Germline-derived CDR1 and CDR2 are MNHEY and SMNVEV (reference sequence). With 4 bases removed from V and 5 bases from J, the gap between germline ends came to 14 bases. This CDR3 region has 15 residues. CDR3 sequence (DNA): TGTGCCAGCAGTTCTAAGGGCGCGAGGACCGGGGAGCTGTTTTTT. Its translation is CASSSKGARTGELFF.

This rearrangement joins TRBV11-3 to TRBJ2-1; no definite D call. V shed 5 bases and J shed 0 bases, with 14 bases lying between them. Germline CDR1 and CDR2: SGHNT and YENEEA. The CDR3 covers 16 residues. The CDR3, as DNA: TGTGCCAGCAGCCCTCCCTGGCCGAGCTCCTACAATGAGCAGTTCTTC. It codes for CASSPPWPSSYNEQFF.

The J gene is TRBJ2-1, the V gene TRBV9; 7 nucleotides line up with TRBD2. Germline V CDR1 and CDR2: SGDLS, YYNGEE. The V segment lost 4 bases and the J segment 8 bases; nucleotides outside the gene matches: 15. The CDR3 is 16 amino acids. CDR3 DNA sequence: TGTGCCAGCAGCCCCCGGTCGGCGGGAGCAGCCTATGAGCAGTTCTTC. It specifies CASSPRSAGAAYEQFF.

This clone showed up many times. The chain combines TRBV14 with TRBJ2-3; D is possibly TRBD1 or TRBD2 (7 bases each). Deletions cut 3 bases from V and 4 bases from J, with 20 bases between. Per the germline V gene, CDR1 is SGHDN and CDR2 is FVKESK. There are 17 residues in the CDR3. The CDR3 region has the DNA TGTGCCAGCAGCCATCGGGGGAGGGGGCTAGTCCCAGATACGCAGTATTTT. As protein: CASSHRGRGLVPDTQYF.

The V gene is TRBV2, the J gene TRBJ2-1; 14 bases are a match to TRBD2. The CDR3 is made up of 15 amino acids. The germline V gene has CDR1 SNHLY and CDR2 FYNNEI. J lost 7 bases, V lost 4 bases, and 3 bases had no gene match. The CDR3 region is CASSVGTSGSNEQFF. Written as DNA, the CDR3 is TGTGCCAGCAGTGTCGGGACTAGCGGGAGTAATGAGCAGTTCTTC. The whole variable domain, filled in from reference TRBV2 and TRBJ2-1, reads EPEVTQTPSHQVTQMGQEVILRCVPISNHLYFYWYRQILGQKVEFLVSFYNNEISEKSEIFDDQFSVERPDGSNFTLKIRSTKLEDSAMYFCASSVGTSGSNEQFFGPGTRLTVL.

This clone was detected only a few times. The chain carries TRBV5-1 and TRBJ2-7; 7 bases line up with TRBD2. V shed 0 bases and J 0 bases; nucleotides not matched to a gene: 6. CDR1 and CDR2 from the germline V gene are SGHRS and YFSETQ. The CDR3 runs 16 residues. CDR3 protein: CASSLDSGGSSYEQYF. The DNA of the CDR3 is TGCGCCAGCAGCTTGGATTCCGGGGGGAGCTCCTACGAGCAGTACTTC.

The genes are TRBV11-2 and TRBJ1-2; 7 positions match TRBD1. The CDR3 runs 16 residues. Germline trimming cut 3 bases from V and 4 bases from J; bases unmatched to any gene: 11. Germline V gene sequence: CDR1 SGHAT, CDR2 FQNNGV. CDR3 amino acids: CASSFSQGSFSYGYTF. The CDR3 DNA reads TGTGCCAGCAGCTTTTCACAGGGGTCATTCTCCTATGGCTACACCTTC.

The chain carries TRBV4-2 and TRBJ2-7; tentatively, D is TRBD1 (5 bases). The CDR3 extends over 16 amino acids. With 4 bases removed from V and 5 bases from J, the gap between germline ends came to 21 bases. CDR1 and CDR2 (germline): LGHNA, YNFKEQ. CDR3 sequence (DNA): TGTGCCAGCAGCCCCAACCATCAGGGTGTTGCCGACGAGCAGTACTTC. As protein: CASSPNHQGVADEQYF.

V and J are TRBV7-8 and TRBJ2-3; a weak D match, TRBD1 (6 bases). Looked up from germline, CDR1 is SGHVS and CDR2 is FQNEAQ. V gave up 1 base and J gave up 6 bases, with 17 bases separating them. The CDR3 is made up of 16 amino acids. The CDR3 DNA follows: TGTGCCAGCAGCTTAGGAGGACAGACACTCGTCGATACGCAGTATTTT. This translates into CASSLGGQTLVDTQYF. The full variable domain, rest sourced from reference TRBV7-8 and TRBJ2-3, is GAGVSQSPRYKVAKRGQDVALRCDPISGHVSLFWYQQALGQGPEFLTYFQNEAQLDKSGLPSDRFFAERPEGSVSTLKIQRTQQEDSAVYLCASSLGGQTLVDTQYFGPGTRLTVL.

This chain uses TRBV7-3 with TRBJ1-1; 8 bases align to TRBD1. Germline V gene lookup returns CDR1 SGHTA and CDR2 FQGTGA. This CDR3 region has 14 residues. Trimming took 5 bases from V and 4 from J; bases not matched to a gene: 6. CDR3 DNA sequence: TGTGCCAGCAGCCTACAGGGGGTTCCCACTGAAGCTTTCTTT. This gives the protein CASSLQGVPTEAFF.

This chain connects TRBV7-3 to TRBJ1-1; D is unclear. The germline V and J ends were trimmed by 2 bases and 7 bases, with 5 bases remaining between them. From germline, CDR1 is SGHTA and CDR2 FQGTGA. This CDR3 has 11 amino acids. This CDR3 is CASSLGREAFF. Written as DNA, the CDR3 is TGTGCCAGCAGCTTAGGCCGTGAAGCTTTCTTT.

This rearrangement joins TRBV5-1 to TRBJ1-2; no firm D call. CDR3 length: 12 amino acids. CDR1 and CDR2 from the germline V gene are SGHRS and YFSETQ. V lost 2 bases and J lost 3, with 5 bases in between. The CDR3 sequence: CASSFDYYGYTF. CDR3 DNA: TGCGCCAGCAGCTTCGACTACTATGGCTACACCTTC. Full variable domain (outside the CDR3, taken from reference TRBV5-1 and TRBJ1-2): KAGVTQTPRYLIKTRGQQVTLSCSPISGHRSVSWYQQTPGQGLQFLFEYFSETQRNKGNFPGRFSGRQFSNSRSEMNVSTLELGDSALYLCASSFDYYGYTFGSGTRLTVV.

This clone showed up just a few times. This chain connects TRBV7-9 to TRBJ2-1; 11 bases are a match to TRBD2. Germline lookup yields CDR1 SEHNR and CDR2 FQNEAQ (reference sequence). CDR3 length equals 15 residues. The V and J ends lost 2 bases and 9 bases, in that order; junction bases with no gene match: 6. CDR3 residues: CASSLRASGRSEQFF. The CDR3 coding sequence is TGTGCCAGCAGCTTACGCGCTAGCGGGAGGTCTGAGCAGTTCTTC.

V usage is TRBV15 and J usage is TRBJ2-6, with D uncertain. Germline V gene lookup returns CDR1 LNHNV and CDR2 YYDKDF (reference sequence). CDR3 size: 14 residues. V was cut by 3 bases and J by 0 bases, with 3 bases left in between. The CDR3 spells CATSSDSGANVLTF. CDR3 DNA: TGTGCCACCAGCAGCGACTCTGGGGCCAACGTCCTGACTTTC.

Points on this clone: This same CDR3 is encoded by further DNA sequences in the sample. The rearrangement joins TRBV10-3 to TRBJ2-2; D perhaps matches TRBD2 (5 bases). The CDR3 consists of 15 residues. V was trimmed by 0 bases and J by 1 base, leaving 6 bases between them. Germline assignment: CDR1 ENHRY and CDR2 SYGVKD. The CDR3 here is CAISESSGNTGELFF. The DNA for the CDR3 is TGTGCCATCAGTGAGTCGAGCGGGAACACCGGGGAGCTGTTTTTT.

The V gene is TRBV27, the J gene TRBJ1-1; 8 bases agree with TRBD1. This CDR3 is 16 amino acids long. The germline V gene has CDR1 MNHEY and CDR2 SMNVEV (reference sequence). After removal of 4 bases from V and 4 bases from J, the junction contained 11 bases not matched to a gene. CDR3 region: CASSSTPTGVPTEAFF. For the CDR3, the DNA is TGTGCCAGCAGTTCTACCCCGACAGGGGTTCCCACTGAAGCTTTCTTT.

The rearrangement uses TRBV29-1 and TRBJ1-2; D not resolved. Germline loops: CDR1 SQVTM, CDR2 ANQGSEA. Trimming removed 4 bases at V and 2 bases at J, with 11 bases between. This CDR3 is 13 amino acids long. The chain's CDR3 is CSVVGPENYGYTF. Here the CDR3 DNA reads TGCAGCGTTGTAGGGCCTGAGAACTATGGCTACACCTTC.

V is TRBV27 and J is TRBJ2-5; tentatively, D is TRBD1 (5 bases). Germline V gene lookup returns CDR1 MNHEY and CDR2 SMNVEV (reference sequence). The CDR3 has 15 residues. V lost 1 base to trimming and J lost 6 bases, with 15 bases between them. In nucleotides, the CDR3 is TGTGCCAGCAGTTTATTACCTGTTATGGGGCAGACCCAGTACTTC. Residues: CASSLLPVMGQTQYF.

The V and J genes are TRBV5-4 and TRBJ2-3, with 13 bases lining up with TRBD2. The germline gives CDR1 SGHNT, CDR2 YYREEE (reference sequence). V shed 3 bases, J shed 1 base, and the junction held 8 bases outside the gene matches. This CDR3 has 18 amino acids. In DNA, the CDR3 is TGTGCCAGCAGCTCCTACCCGGGACTAGCGGGGCGCACAGATACGCAGTATTTT. Translation gives CASSSYPGLAGRTDTQYF.

This sequence joins TRBV28 and TRBJ2-3, with 8 bases aligning to TRBD2. The V and J ends lost 5 bases and 1 base, in that order; junction bases with no gene match: 8. This CDR3 is built from 16 residues. In germline, CDR1 is MDHEN, CDR2 SYDVKM. Here the CDR3 reads CASSPLKLAGTDTQYF. The CDR3 bases are TGTGCCAGCAGTCCGCTGAAACTAGCGGGCACAGATACGCAGTATTTT.

The chain has TRBV7-2 and TRBJ1-4; a possible D gene is TRBD1 (5 bases). V was trimmed by 5 bases and J by 5 bases, leaving 15 bases between them. Germline V lookup: CDR1 SGHTA, CDR2 FQGNSA. CDR3 size: 15 residues. CDR3 in DNA: TGTGCCAGCAGCATAGGACACACCCCCAATGAAAAACTGTTTTTT. This sequence encodes CASSIGHTPNEKLFF.

The chain couples TRBV7-3 to TRBJ2-3, with D hard to call. V was trimmed by 5 bases and J by 10 bases, leaving 16 bases between them. CDR1 and CDR2 (germline): SGHTA, FQGTGA. The CDR3 runs 13 residues. The CDR3 nucleotides read TGTGCCAGCAGCCCGCAAGAGAGACAACCGCAGTATTTT. It yields the protein CASSPQERQPQYF.

The chain is built from TRBV19 and TRBJ2-2; the match to TRBD1 covers 11 bases. J was trimmed by 6 bases and V by 11 bases; bases with no gene match: 8. The CDR3 loop spans 14 amino acids. From germline, CDR1 is LNHDA and CDR2 SQIVND (reference sequence). CDR3 in DNA: TGTGCCTGCGGACAGGGGGCTTCGTCCGGGGAGCTGTTTTTT. Its translation is CACGQGASSGELFF.

The J gene is TRBJ1-2, the V gene TRBV15; no firm D call. The CDR3 has 14 amino acids. Trimming took 0 bases from V and 7 from J, leaving 12 bases between them. Germline V gene sequence: CDR1 LNHNV, CDR2 YYDKDF (reference sequence). CDR3 sequence (DNA): TGTGCCACCAGCAGAGATCGGACTCACAGTGGCTACACCTTC. Translation gives CATSRDRTHSGYTF.

The rearrangement uses TRBV28 and TRBJ1-2; 7 bases match TRBD1. The CDR3 has 16 residues. The ends lost 7 bases at V and 4 bases at J; junction bases unmatched: 15. Germline assignment: CDR1 MDHEN and CDR2 SYDVKM. As DNA, the CDR3 is TGTGCCAGCAAAGAACCGGGAGGGGGCAGCCCCTATGGCTACACCTTC. The encoded protein is CASKEPGGGSPYGYTF.

This sequence joins TRBV28 and TRBJ2-5; TRBD2 matches at 11 bases. This CDR3 spans 16 amino acids. The germline V gene has CDR1 MDHEN and CDR2 SYDVKM. Germline trimming cut 3 bases from V and 5 bases from J; bases unmatched to any gene: 8. The CDR3 DNA is TGTGCCAGCAGTTTGGCACTAGCGGGAGTCCGGGAGACCCAGTACTTC. Residues: CASSLALAGVRETQYF.